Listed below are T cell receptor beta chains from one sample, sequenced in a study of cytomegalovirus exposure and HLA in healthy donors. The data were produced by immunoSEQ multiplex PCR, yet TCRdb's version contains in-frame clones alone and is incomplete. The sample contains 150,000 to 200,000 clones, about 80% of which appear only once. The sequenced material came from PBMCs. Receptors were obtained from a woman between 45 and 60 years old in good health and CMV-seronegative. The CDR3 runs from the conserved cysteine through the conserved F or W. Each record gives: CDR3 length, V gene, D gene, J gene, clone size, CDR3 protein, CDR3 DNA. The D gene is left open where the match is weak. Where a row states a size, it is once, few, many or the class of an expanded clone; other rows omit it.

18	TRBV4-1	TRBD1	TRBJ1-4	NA	CASSQDGLRDRVYEKLFF	TGCGCCAGCAGCCAAGATGGCCTACGGGACAGAGTCTATGAAAAACTGTTTTTT
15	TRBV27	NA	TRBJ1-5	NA	CASSLGRGLDQPQHF	TGTGCCAGCAGTTTGGGCAGGGGTTTAGATCAGCCCCAGCATTTT
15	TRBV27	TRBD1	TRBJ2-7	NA	CASSPPPTGSYEQYF	TGTGCCAGCAGTCCGCCCCCGACAGGGTCCTACGAGCAGTACTTC
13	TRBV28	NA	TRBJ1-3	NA	CASSFNSGNTIYF	TGTGCCAGCAGTTTTAACTCTGGAAACACCATATATTTT
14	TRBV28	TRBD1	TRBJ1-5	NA	CASSTGGRSQPQHF	TGTGCCAGCTCCACAGGGGGCAGGAGTCAGCCCCAGCATTTT
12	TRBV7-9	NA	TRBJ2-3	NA	CASSPFTDTQYF	TGTGCCAGCAGCCCCTTCACAGATACGCAGTATTTT
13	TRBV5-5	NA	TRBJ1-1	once	CASSYHKGGEAFF	TGTGCCAGCAGTTATCATAAAGGGGGTGAAGCTTTCTTT
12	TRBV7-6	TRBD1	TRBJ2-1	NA	CASSRQGYEQFF	TGTGCCAGCAGCAGACAGGGGTATGAGCAGTTCTTC
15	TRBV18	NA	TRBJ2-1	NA	CASSPTVSRSTEQFF	TGTGCCAGCTCACCAACGGTGAGCCGGTCCACTGAGCAGTTCTTC
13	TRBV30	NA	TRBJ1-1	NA	CAWSVAGFAEAFF	TGTGCCTGGAGTGTGGCAGGGTTCGCTGAAGCTTTCTTT
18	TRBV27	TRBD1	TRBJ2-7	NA	CASSALNPDRGLPYEQYF	TGTGCCAGCAGTGCGTTAAATCCGGACAGGGGGCTACCCTACGAGCAGTACTTC
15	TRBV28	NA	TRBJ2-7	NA	CASSLYVTPDYEQYF	TGTGCCAGCAGTTTATACGTGACACCTGACTACGAGCAGTACTTC
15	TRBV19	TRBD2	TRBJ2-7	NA	CASSLSLAGAGEQYF	TGTGCCAGTAGTCTCTCCCTAGCGGGAGCGGGCGAGCAGTACTTC
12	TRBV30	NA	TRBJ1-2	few	CAWTFTGRGYTF	TGTGCCTGGACTTTCACAGGCCGGGGCTACACCTTC
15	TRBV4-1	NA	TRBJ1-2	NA	CASSQDTGRPYGYTF	TGCGCCAGCAGCCAAGATACGGGGAGGCCCTATGGCTACACCTTC
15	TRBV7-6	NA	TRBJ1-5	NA	CASSLGQGINQPQHF	TGTGCCAGCAGCTTAGGGCAGGGGATCAATCAGCCCCAGCATTTT
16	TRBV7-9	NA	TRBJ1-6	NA	CASSLGSGFYNSPLHF	TGTGCCAGCAGCTTAGGCTCAGGGTTCTATAATTCACCCCTCCACTTT
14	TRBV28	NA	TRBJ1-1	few	CASSRDPGVTEAFF	TGTGCCAGCAGCCGAGATCCGGGAGTCACTGAAGCTTTCTTT
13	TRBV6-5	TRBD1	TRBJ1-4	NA	CASRDRVVEKLFF	TGTGCCAGCAGGGACAGGGTGGTGGAAAAACTGTTTTTT
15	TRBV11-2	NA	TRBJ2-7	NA	CASSSSSVLSYEQYF	TGTGCCAGCAGCTCCTCGTCGGTCCTCTCCTACGAGCAGTACTTC
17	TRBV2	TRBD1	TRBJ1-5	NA	CASSERTGFGSNQPQHF	TGTGCCAGCAGTGAGAGGACAGGGTTCGGGAGCAATCAGCCCCAGCATTTT
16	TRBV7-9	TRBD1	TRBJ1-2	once	CASSLLKEDRGYGYTF	TGTGCCAGCAGCTTATTGAAGGAGGACAGGGGTTATGGCTACACCTTC
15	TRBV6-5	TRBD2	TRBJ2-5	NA	CASSYGSGRAKTQYF	TGTGCCAGCAGTTACGGTAGCGGGAGGGCGAAGACCCAGTACTTC
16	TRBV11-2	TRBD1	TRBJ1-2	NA	CASSLTTGTGNNGYTF	TGTGCCAGCAGCTTAACTACCGGGACAGGGAATAATGGCTACACCTTC
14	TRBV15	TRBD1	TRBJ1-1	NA	CATSRGGQGPEAFF	TGTGCCACCAGCAGGGGGGGACAGGGACCTGAAGCTTTCTTT
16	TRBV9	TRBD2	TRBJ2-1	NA	CASSVEGLAGGYEQFF	TGTGCCAGCAGCGTAGAGGGACTAGCGGGAGGCTATGAGCAGTTCTTC
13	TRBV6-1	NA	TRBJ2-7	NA	CAGGRTILYEQYF	TGTGCCGGTGGGAGGACTATTCTTTACGAGCAGTACTTC
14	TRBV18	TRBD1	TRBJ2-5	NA	CASSFGQGQETQYF	TGTGCCAGCTCATTTGGACAGGGACAAGAGACCCAGTACTTC
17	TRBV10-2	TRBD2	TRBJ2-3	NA	CASTGTSGGASTDTQYF	TGCGCCAGCACCGGGACTAGCGGGGGGGCTAGCACAGATACGCAGTATTTT
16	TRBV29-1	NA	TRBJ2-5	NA	CSVTPRDTQYQETQYF	TGCAGCGTCACCCCCCGGGACACACAGTACCAAGAGACCCAGTACTTC
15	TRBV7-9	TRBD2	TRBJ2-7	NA	CSSSPGLAGSYEQYF	TGTTCCAGCAGCCCAGGACTAGCGGGAAGCTACGAGCAGTACTTC
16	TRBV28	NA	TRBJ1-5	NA	CASSPLGSSSRQPQHF	TGTGCCAGCAGTCCCCTCGGGTCGAGCTCGCGTCAGCCCCAGCATTTT
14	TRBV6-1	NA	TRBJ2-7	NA	CASSESGMGYEQYF	TGTGCCAGCAGTGAGTCAGGGATGGGCTACGAGCAGTACTTC
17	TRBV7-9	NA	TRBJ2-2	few	CASSLAKKDSNTGELFF	TGTGCCAGCAGCCTGGCCAAAAAGGACTCCAACACCGGGGAGCTGTTTTTT
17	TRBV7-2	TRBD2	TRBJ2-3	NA	CASSLQRGGRDTDTQYF	TGTGCCAGCAGCTTACAGCGGGGGGGCCGAGACACAGATACGCAGTATTTT
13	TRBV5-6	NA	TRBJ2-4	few	CASSELAKNIQYF	TGTGCCAGCAGCGAGTTAGCCAAAAACATTCAGTACTTC
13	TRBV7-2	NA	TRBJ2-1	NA	CASSRRGYNEQFF	TGTGCCAGCAGCCGGCGGGGCTACAATGAGCAGTTCTTC
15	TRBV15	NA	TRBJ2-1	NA	CATSRVKGEGYEQFF	TGTGCCACCAGCAGAGTTAAGGGAGAAGGGTATGAGCAGTTCTTC
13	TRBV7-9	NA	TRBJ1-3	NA	CASRESSGNTIYF	TGTGCCAGCAGGGAGAGCTCTGGAAACACCATATATTTT
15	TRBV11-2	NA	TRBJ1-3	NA	CASSSRQTSGNTIYF	TGTGCCAGCAGCTCCCGACAGACCTCTGGAAACACCATATATTTT